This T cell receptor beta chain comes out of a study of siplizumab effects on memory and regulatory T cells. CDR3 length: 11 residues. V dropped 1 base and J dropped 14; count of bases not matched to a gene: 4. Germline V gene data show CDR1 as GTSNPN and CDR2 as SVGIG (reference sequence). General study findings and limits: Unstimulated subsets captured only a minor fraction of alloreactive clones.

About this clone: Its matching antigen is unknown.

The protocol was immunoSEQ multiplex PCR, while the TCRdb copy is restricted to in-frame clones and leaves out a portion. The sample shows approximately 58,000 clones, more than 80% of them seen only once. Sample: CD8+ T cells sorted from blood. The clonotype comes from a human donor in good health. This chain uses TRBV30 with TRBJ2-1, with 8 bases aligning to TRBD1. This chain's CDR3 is CAWSATGGKFF. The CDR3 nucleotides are TGTGCCTGGAGTGCTACAGGGGGAAAGTTCTTC.